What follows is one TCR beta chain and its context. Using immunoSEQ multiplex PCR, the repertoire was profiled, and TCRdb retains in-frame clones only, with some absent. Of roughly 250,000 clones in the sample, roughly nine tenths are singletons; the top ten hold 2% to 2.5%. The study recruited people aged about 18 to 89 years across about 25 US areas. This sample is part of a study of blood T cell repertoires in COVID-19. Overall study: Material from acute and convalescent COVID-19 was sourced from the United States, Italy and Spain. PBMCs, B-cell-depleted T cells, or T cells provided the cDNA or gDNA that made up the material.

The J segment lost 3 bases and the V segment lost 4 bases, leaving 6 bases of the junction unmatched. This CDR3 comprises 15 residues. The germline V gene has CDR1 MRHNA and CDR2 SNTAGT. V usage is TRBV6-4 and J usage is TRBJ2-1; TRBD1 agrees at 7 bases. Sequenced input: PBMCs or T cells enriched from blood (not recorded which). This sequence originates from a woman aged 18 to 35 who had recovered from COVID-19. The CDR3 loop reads CASSVGQGDYNEQFF. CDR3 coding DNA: TGTGCCAGCAGTGTGGGTCAGGGGGACTACAATGAGCAGTTCTTC.